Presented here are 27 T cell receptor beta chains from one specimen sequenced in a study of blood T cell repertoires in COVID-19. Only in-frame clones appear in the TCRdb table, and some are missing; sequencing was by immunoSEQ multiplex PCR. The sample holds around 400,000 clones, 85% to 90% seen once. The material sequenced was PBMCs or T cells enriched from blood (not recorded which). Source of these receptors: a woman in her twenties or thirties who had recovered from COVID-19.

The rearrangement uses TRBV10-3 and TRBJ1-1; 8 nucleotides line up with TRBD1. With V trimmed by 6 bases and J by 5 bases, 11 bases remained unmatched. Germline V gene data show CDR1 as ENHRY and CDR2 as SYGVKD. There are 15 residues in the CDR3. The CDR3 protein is CAIRPLQGVSTEAFF. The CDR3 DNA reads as TGTGCCATCAGGCCATTACAGGGGGTTTCTACTGAAGCTTTCTTT.

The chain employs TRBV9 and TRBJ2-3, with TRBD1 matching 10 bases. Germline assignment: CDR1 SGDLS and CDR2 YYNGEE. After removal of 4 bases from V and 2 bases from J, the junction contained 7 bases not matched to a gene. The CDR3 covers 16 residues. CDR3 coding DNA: TGTGCCAGCAGCTTGACCGGGACAGGGGTCACAGATACGCAGTATTTT. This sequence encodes CASSLTGTGVTDTQYF.

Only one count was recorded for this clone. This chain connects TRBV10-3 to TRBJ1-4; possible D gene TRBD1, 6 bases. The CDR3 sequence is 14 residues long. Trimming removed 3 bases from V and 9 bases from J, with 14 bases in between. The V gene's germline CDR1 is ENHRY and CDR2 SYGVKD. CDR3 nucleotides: TGTGCCATCAGTGAAAATCAAAGGGACAAAAAACTGTTTTTT. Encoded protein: CAISENQRDKKLFF.

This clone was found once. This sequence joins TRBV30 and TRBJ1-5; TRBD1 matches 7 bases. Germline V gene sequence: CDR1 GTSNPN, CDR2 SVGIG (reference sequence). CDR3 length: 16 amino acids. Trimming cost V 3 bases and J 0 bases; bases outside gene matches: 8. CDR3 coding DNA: TGTGCCTGGAGCGCCTCCGGACAGGATAGCAATCAGCCCCAGCATTTT. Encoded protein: CAWSASGQDSNQPQHF.

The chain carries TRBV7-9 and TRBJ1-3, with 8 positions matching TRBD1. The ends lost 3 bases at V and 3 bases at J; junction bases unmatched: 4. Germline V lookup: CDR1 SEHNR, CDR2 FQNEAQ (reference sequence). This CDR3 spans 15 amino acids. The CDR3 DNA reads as TGTGCCAGCAGCTTCCGAGACAGGGGTGGAAACACCATATATTTT. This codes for CASSFRDRGGNTIYF.

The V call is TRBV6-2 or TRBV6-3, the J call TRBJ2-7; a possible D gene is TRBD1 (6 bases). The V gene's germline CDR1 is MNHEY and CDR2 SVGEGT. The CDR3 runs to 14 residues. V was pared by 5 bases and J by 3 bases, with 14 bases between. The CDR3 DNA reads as TGTGCCAGCAGTGTCCGGGACACCTACTACGAGCAGTACTTC. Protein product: CASSVRDTYYEQYF.

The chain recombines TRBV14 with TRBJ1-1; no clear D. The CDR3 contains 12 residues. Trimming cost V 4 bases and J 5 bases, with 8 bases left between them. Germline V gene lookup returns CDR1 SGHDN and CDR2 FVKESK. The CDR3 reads CASSRRGTEAFF. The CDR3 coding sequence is TGTGCCAGCAGCCGGCGAGGGACTGAAGCTTTCTTT.

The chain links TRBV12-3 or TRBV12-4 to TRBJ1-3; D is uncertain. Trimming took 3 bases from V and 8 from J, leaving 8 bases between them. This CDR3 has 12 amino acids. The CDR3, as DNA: TGTGCCAGCAGTTTCGTCGTCCACACCATATATTTT. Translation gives CASSFVVHTIYF.

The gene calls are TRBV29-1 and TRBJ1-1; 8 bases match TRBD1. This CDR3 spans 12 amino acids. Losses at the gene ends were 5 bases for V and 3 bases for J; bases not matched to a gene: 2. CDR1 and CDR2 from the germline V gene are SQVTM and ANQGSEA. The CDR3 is CSVNRGDTEAFF. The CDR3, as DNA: TGCAGCGTTAACAGGGGGGACACTGAAGCTTTCTTT.

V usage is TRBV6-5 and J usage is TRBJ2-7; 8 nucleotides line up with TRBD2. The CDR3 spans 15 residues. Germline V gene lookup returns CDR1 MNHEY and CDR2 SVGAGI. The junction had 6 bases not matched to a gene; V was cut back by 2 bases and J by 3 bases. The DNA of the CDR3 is TGTGCCAGCAGTTACCCTGAGCGGGAGAGCTACGAGCAGTACTTC. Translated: CASSYPERESYEQYF.

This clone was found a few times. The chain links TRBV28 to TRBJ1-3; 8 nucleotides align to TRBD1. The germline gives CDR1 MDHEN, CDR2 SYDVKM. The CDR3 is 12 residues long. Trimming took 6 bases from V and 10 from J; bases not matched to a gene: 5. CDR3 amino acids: CASRYNRGTIYF. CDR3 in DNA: TGTGCCAGCAGATACAACAGGGGGACCATATATTTT.

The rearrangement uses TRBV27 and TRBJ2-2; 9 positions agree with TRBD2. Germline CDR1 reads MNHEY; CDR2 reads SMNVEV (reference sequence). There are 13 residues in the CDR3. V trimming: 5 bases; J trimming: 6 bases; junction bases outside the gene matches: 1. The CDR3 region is CASSRTSAGELFF. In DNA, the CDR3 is TGTGCCAGCAGTCGGACTAGCGCCGGGGAGCTGTTTTTT.

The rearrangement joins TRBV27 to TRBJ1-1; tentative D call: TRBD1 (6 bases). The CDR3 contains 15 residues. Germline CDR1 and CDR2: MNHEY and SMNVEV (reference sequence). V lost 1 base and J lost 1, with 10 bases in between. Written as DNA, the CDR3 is TGTGCCAGCAGTTTATTGGGGGGGCGGAACACTGAAGCTTTCTTT. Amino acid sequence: CASSLLGGRNTEAFF.

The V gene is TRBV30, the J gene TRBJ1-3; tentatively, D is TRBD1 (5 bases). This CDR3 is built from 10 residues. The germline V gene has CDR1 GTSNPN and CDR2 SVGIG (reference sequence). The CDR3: CAGMGHTIYF. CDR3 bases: TGTGCTGGAATGGGGCACACCATATATTTT.

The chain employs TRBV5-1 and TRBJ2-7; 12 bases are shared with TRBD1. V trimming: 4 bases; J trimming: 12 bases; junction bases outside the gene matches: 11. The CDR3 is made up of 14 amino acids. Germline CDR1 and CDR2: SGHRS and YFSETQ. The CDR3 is CASSHWDRGRLRYF. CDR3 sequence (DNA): TGCGCCAGCAGCCACTGGGACAGGGGGCGGTTGAGGTACTTC.

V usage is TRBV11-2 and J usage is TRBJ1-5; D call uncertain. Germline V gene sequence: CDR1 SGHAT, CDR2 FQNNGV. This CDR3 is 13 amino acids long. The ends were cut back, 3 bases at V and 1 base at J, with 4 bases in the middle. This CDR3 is CASSLRSNQPQHF. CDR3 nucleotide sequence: TGTGCCAGCAGCTTGCGGAGCAATCAGCCCCAGCATTTT. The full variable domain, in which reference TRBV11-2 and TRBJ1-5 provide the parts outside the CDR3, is EAGVAQSPRYKIIEKRQSVAFWCNPISGHATLYWYQQILGQGPKLLIQFQNNGVVDDSQLPKDRFSAERLKGVDSTLKIQPAKLEDSAVYLCASSLRSNQPQHFGDGTRLSIL.

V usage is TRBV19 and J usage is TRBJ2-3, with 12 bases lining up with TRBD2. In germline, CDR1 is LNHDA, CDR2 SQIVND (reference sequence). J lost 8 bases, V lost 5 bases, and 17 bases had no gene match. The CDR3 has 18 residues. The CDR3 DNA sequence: TGTGCCAGTAGTTCCCTCCGTCCGGGACTAGCGGGTAGGGGTACGCAGTATTTT. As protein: CASSSLRPGLAGRGTQYF.

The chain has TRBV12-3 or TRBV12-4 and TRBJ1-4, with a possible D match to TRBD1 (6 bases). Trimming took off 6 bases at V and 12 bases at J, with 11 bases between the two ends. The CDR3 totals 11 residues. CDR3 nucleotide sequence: TGTGCCAGCAGCCAAGAGGGGGAACTGTTTTTT. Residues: CASSQEGELFF.

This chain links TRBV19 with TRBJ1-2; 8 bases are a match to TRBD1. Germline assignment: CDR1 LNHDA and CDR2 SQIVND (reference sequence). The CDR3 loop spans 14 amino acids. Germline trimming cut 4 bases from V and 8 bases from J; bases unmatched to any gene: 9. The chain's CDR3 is CASSTFRTGQGYTF. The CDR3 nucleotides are TGTGCCAGTAGTACTTTTCGGACAGGGCAGGGCTACACCTTC.

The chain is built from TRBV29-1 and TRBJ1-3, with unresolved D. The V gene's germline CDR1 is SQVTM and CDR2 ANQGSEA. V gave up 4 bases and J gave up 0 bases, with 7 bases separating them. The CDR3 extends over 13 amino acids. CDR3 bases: TGCAGCGTTGTGGAGAGCTCTGGAAACACCATATATTTT. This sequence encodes CSVVESSGNTIYF.

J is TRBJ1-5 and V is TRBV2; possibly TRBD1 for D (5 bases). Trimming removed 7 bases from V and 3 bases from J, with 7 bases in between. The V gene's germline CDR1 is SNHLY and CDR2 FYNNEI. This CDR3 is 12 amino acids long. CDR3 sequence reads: CASTQDNQPQHF. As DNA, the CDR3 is TGTGCCAGCACACAGGACAATCAGCCCCAGCATTTT.

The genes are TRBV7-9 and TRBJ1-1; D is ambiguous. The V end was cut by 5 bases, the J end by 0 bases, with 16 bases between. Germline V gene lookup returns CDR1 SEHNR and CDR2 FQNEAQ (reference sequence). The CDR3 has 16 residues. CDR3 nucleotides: TGTGCCAGCAGCCCCGACGGAGCATCTATGAACACTGAAGCTTTCTTT. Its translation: CASSPDGASMNTEAFF.

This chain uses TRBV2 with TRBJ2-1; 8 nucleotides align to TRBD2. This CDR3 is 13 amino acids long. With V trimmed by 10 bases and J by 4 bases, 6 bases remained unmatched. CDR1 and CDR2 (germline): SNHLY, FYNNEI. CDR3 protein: CATIAGTYNEQFF. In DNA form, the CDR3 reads TGTGCCACCATAGCGGGGACATACAATGAGCAGTTCTTC.

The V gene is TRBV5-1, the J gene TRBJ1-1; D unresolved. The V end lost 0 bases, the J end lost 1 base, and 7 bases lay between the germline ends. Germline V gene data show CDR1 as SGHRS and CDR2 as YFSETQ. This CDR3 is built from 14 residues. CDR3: CASSLDGGNTEAFF. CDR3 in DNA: TGCGCCAGCAGCTTGGACGGCGGGAACACTGAAGCTTTCTTT.

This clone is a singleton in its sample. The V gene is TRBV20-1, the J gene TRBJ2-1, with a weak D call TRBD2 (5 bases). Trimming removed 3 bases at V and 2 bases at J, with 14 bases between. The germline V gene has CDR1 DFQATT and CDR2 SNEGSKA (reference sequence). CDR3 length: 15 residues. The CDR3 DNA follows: TGCAGTGCTAGTGTCGGAGGTGGGGCCTACAATGAGCAGTTCTTC. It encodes CSASVGGGAYNEQFF.

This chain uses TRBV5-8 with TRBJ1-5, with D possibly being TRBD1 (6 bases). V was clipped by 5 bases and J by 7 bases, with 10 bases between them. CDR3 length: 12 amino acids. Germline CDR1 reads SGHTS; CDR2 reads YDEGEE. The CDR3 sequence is CASRTGSQPQHF. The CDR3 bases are TGTGCCAGCAGAACAGGGAGCCAGCCCCAGCATTTT.

Written as DNA, the CDR3 is TGTGCCAGCTCACCGGTGGGACTAGCGGGGTCGAACACCGGGGAGCTGTTTTTT. Its translation is CASSPVGLAGSNTGELFF. This chain connects TRBV18 to TRBJ2-2; 13 bases align to TRBD2. The CDR3 has 18 amino acids. J was trimmed by 0 bases and V by 3 bases; bases with no gene match: 4. Germline-derived CDR1 and CDR2 are KGHSH and LQKENI.